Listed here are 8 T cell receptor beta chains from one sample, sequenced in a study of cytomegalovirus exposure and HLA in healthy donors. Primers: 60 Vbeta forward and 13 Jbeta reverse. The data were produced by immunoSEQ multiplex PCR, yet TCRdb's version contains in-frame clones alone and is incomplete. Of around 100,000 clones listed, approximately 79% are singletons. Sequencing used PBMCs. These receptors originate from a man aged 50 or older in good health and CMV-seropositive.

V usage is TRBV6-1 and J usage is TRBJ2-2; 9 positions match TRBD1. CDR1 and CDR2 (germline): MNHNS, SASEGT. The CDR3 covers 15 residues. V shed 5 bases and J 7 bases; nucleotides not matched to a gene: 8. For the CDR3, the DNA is TGTGCCAGCAGTAACTACAGGGGGCGAATCGGGGAGCTGTTTTTT. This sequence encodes CASSNYRGRIGELFF.

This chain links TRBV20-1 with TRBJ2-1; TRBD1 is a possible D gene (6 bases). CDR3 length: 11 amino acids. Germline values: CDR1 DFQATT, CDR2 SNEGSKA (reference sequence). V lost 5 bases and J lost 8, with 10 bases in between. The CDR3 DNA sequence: TGCAGTGCTTACAGGGTGGATGAGCAGTTCTTC. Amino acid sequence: CSAYRVDEQFF.

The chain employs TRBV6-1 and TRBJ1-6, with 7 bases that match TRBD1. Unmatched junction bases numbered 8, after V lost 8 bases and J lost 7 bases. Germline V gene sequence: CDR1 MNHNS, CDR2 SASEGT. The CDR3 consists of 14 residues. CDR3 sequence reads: CASRRDRENSPLHF. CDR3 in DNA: TGTGCCAGCCGCCGGGACAGAGAAAATTCACCCCTCCACTTT.

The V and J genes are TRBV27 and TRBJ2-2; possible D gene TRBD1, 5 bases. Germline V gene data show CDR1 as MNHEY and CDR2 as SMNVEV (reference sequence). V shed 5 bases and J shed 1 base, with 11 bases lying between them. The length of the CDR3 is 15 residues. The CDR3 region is CASSGEGENTGELFF. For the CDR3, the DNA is TGTGCCAGCAGTGGGGAAGGGGAGAACACCGGGGAGCTGTTTTTT.

The CDR3 DNA follows: TGTGCCACCAGCAGAGCCCCGGACAGGTACACTGAAGCTTTCTTT. Translating it yields CATSRAPDRYTEAFF. The genes are TRBV15 and TRBJ1-1, with 7 bases lining up with TRBD1. CDR3 length: 15 amino acids. Looked up from germline, CDR1 is LNHNV and CDR2 is YYDKDF (reference sequence). V gave up 1 base and J gave up 3 bases; unmatched junction bases: 5.

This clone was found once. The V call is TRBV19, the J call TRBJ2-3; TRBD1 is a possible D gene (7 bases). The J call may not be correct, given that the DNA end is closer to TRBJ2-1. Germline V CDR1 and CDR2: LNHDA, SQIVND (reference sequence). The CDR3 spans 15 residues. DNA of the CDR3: TGTGCCAGTAGTATTGGAGGGGGCGATAGGGATGAGCAGTTCTTC. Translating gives CASSIGGGDRDEQFF.

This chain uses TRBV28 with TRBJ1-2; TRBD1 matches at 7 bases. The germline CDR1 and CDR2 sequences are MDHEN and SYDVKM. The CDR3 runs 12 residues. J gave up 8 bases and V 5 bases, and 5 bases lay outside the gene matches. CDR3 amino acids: CASSLDRYGYTF. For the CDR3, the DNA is TGTGCCAGCAGTCTGGACAGGTACGGCTACACCTTC.

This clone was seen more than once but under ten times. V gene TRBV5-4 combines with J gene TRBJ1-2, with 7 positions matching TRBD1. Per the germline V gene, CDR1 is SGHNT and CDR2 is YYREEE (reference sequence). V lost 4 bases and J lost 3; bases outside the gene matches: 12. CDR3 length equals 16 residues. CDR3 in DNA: TGTGCCAGCAGCCTCGACTTGACAGGGTACGACTATGGCTACACCTTC. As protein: CASSLDLTGYDYGYTF.